This entry describes one T cell receptor (beta chain). This record comes from a study of blood T cell repertoires in COVID-19. Study-wide context: Samples representing acute and convalescent COVID-19 were sourced from the United States, Italy and Spain. T cells, B-cell-depleted T cells, or PBMCs provided the cDNA or gDNA that served as material.

How the authors handled the data: Amplified reference gene primers provided the basis for estimating nucleated cell counts. Libraries were prepared by immunoSEQ multiplex PCR; TCRdb keeps only in-frame clonotypes and omits some of them. That table supplies the V and J calls and clone size; D and trimming were determined from the DNA. The sample records 110,000 or so clones, roughly 91% being singletons. Trimming removed 0 bases at V and 1 base at J, with 12 bases between. The germline V gene has CDR1 MGHDK and CDR2 SYGVNS. The CDR3 runs to 16 residues. This receptor was taken from a human donor with acute or convalescent COVID-19. The donor label of this sample is uncertain. The material sequenced was peripheral blood. This chain uses TRBV25-1 with TRBJ2-5; maybe TRBD1 (7 bases). The CDR3 nucleotides read TGTGCCAGCAGTGAATATACAGGGGACTTCCAAGAGACCCAGTACTTC. It encodes CASSEYTGDFQETQYF.